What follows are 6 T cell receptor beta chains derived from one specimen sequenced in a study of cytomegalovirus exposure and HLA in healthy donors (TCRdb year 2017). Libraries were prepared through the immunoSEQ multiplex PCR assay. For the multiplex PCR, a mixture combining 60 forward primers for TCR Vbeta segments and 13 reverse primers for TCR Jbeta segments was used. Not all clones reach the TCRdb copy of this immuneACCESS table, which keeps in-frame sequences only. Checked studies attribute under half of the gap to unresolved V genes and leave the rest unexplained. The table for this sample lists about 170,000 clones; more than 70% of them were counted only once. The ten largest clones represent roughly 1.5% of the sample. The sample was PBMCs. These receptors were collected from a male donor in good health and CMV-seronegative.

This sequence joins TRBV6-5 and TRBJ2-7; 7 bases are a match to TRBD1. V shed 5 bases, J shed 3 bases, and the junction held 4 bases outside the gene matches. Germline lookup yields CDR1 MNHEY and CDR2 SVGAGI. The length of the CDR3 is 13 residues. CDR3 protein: CASSRQGDYEQYF. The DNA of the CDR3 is TGTGCCAGCAGTCGACAGGGCGACTACGAGCAGTACTTC.

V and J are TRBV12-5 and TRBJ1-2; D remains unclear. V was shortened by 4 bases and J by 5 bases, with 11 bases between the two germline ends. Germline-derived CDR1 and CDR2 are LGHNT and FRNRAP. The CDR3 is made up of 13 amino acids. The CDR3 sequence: CASGSGKEYGYTF. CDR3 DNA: TGTGCTAGTGGTTCAGGAAAAGAGTATGGCTACACCTTC. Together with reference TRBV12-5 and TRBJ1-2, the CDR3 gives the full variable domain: DARVTQTPRHKVTEMGQEVTMRCQPILGHNTVFWYRQTMMQGLELLAYFRNRAPLDDSGMPKDRFSAEMPDATLATLKIQPSEPRDSAVYFCASGSGKEYGYTFGSGTRLTVV.

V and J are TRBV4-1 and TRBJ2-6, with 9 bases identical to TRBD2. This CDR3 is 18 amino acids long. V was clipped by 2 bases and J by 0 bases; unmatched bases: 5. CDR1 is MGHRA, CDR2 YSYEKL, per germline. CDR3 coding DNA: TGCGCCAGCAGCCAATCTAGCGGGACCCACTCTGGGGCCAACGTCCTGACTTTC. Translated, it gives CASSQSSGTHSGANVLTF.

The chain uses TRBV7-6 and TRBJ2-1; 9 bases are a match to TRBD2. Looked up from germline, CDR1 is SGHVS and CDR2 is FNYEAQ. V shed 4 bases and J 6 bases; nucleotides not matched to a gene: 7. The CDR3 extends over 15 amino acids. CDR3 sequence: CASSYLAGPGNEQFF. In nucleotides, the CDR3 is TGTGCCAGCAGCTACCTAGCGGGACCGGGCAATGAGCAGTTCTTC. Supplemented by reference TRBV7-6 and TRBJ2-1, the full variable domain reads GAGVSQSPRYKVTKRGQDVALRCDPISGHVSLYWYRQALGQGPEFLTYFNYEAQQDKSGLPNDRFSAERPEGSISTLTIQRTEQRDSAMYRCASSYLAGPGNEQFFGPGTRLTVL.

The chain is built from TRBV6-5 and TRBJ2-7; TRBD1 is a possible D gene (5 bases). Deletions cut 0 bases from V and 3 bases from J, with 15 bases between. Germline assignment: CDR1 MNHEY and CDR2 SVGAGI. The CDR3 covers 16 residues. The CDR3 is CASSYSFLDTFYEQYF. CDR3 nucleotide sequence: TGTGCCAGCAGTTACTCATTTTTGGACACTTTCTACGAGCAGTACTTC.

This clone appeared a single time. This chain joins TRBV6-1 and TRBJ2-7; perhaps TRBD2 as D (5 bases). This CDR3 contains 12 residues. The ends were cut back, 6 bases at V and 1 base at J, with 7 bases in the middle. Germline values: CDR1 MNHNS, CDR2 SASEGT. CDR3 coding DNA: TGTGCCAGCAGAACTAGTTCCTACGAGCAGTACTTC. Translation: CASRTSSYEQYF.